This T cell receptor beta chain was sequenced in a study of cytomegalovirus exposure and HLA in healthy donors. Libraries were prepared by immunoSEQ multiplex PCR; TCRdb keeps only in-frame clonotypes and omits some of them. The sample lists roughly 150,000 clones; 88% were seen once. This sequence was found in a man aged 18-30 years in good health and CMV-seronegative. Sequencing used PBMCs.

CDR3: CASSPGDITDTQYF. CDR3 DNA sequence: TGTGCCAGCAGCCCCGGAGATATCACAGATACGCAGTATTTT. The chain links TRBV7-2 to TRBJ2-3; D gene unclear. The CDR3 is 14 amino acids. Trimming shortened V by 5 bases and J by 2 bases, and 11 bases separated the two germline ends. From germline, CDR1 is SGHTA and CDR2 FQGNSA.